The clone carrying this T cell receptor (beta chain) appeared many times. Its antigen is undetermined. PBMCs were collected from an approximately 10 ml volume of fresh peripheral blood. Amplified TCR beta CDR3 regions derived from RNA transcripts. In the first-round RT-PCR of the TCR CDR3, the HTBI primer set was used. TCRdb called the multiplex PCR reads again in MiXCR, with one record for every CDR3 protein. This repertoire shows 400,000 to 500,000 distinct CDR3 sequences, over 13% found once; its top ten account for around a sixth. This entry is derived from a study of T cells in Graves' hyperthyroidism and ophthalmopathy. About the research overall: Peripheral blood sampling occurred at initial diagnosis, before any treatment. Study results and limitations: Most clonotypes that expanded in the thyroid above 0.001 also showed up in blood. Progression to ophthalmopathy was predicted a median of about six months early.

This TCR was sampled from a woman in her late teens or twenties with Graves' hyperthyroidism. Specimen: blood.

The CDR3 region has the DNA TGTGCCATCAGCCCCGGAGGGGGTGATACGCAGTATTTT. It codes for CAISPGGGDTQYF. The chain links TRBV10-3 to TRBJ2-3; D possibly matches TRBD1 or TRBD2 (6 bases each). Germline V gives CDR1 ENHRY, CDR2 SYGVKD. Trimming shortened V by 6 bases and J by 6 bases, and 13 bases separated the two germline ends. This CDR3 is built from 13 residues.